One T cell receptor beta chain is described in this entry. The antigen is undetermined. This entry belongs to a study of cytomegalovirus exposure and HLA in healthy donors. Study-wide results and limits: Researchers reported from a later analysis that most CMV-associated TCR beta chains appeared HLA-restricted.

PCR was performed using 60 Vbeta and 13 Jbeta primers. Measured with immunoSEQ multiplex PCR; TCRdb has only the in-frame clones, and not every one. The sample has some 140,000 clones, more than 75% seen once. The CDR3 is made up of 17 amino acids. V dropped 10 bases and J dropped 4 bases, with 28 bases sitting between them. Germline lookup yields CDR1 SGHNT and CDR2 YENEEA. The chain combines TRBV11-3 with TRBJ1-2, with D unresolved. This TCR derives from a young man in good health and CMV-seropositive. The sequenced sample consisted of PBMCs. DNA of the CDR3: TGTGCCACCTTCAGTTGGGTACGGAGACGGCGCTGCTATGGCTACACCTTC. This translates into CATFSWVRRRRCYGYTF.